The 2 T cell receptor beta chains below all came from one sample that was sequenced in a study of cytomegalovirus exposure and HLA in healthy donors. The PCR used 60 Vbeta and 13 Jbeta primers. TCRdb's table, derived via immunoSEQ multiplex PCR, lists solely in-frame clones and lacks some. The sample holds approximately 110,000 clones, about two thirds seen once. Sequencing was carried out using PBMCs. These receptors all stem from a woman between 65 and 79 years old in good health and CMV-seropositive.

The V call is TRBV5-1, the J call TRBJ2-3, with D tentatively TRBD2 (5 bases). V was shortened by 3 bases and J by 4 bases, with 12 bases between the two germline ends. CDR3 length: 14 residues. The germline V gene has CDR1 SGHRS and CDR2 YFSETQ. Here the CDR3 DNA reads TGCGCCAGCAGCTCCCTACTAGTATCAGATACGCAGTATTTT. Translation gives CASSSLLVSDTQYF.

The rearrangement joins TRBV5-1 to TRBJ2-7, with D tentatively TRBD1 (6 bases). The germline CDR1 and CDR2 sequences are SGHRS and YFSETQ. This CDR3 contains 13 residues. The germline V and J ends were trimmed by 4 bases and 3 bases, with 11 bases remaining between them. The CDR3 DNA sequence: TGCGCCAGCAGCCCCGGACAGATCTACGAGCAGTACTTC. Protein sequence: CASSPGQIYEQYF.